The clone carrying this T cell receptor beta chain was counted a single time. This record belongs to a study of blood T cell repertoires in COVID-19. On the study more broadly: Sites in the United States, Italy and Spain provided acute and convalescent COVID-19 samples.

As handled by the study authors: For nucleated cells, counts were estimated from reference gene primer amplification. Repertoires were generated with immunoSEQ multiplex PCR, while TCRdb's copy carries only in-frame clones and drops some. V and J calls and clone size are those listed in that table; D and trimming were worked out from the DNA. The repertoire holds 100,000 or so clones, with less than 85% as singletons. Germline-derived CDR1 and CDR2 are ENHRY and SYGVKD. V was trimmed by 7 bases and J by 0 bases, leaving 16 bases between them. This CDR3 has 15 residues. The TCR comes from a woman in her 70s with active or convalescent COVID-19. The chain couples TRBV10-3 to TRBJ2-7, with D possibly TRBD1 on 7 matching bases. The sequenced sample was peripheral blood. CDR3 loop: CAITPGQGGSYEQYF. The CDR3 DNA reads TGTGCCATCACTCCCGGGCAGGGGGGCTCCTACGAGCAGTACTTC.